The clone carrying this T cell receptor beta chain was recorded many times. TCR alpha and beta CDR3 regions were amplified from RNA using iRepertoire nested multiplex PCR. Input was about 100-450 ng of tissue mRNA or PBMC total RNA. From the multiplex PCR reads, TCRdb called clonotypes with MiXCR, one entry per CDR3 protein. Counted here are about 210,000 distinct CDR3 sequences, roughly a third occurring once; the ten biggest clones make up roughly 21%. The sample is drawn from a study of glioma-infiltrating T cells. The TCR was taken from a human donor with low-grade glioma or glioblastoma, undergoing nonglioma brain surgery, or in good health (not recorded which). Sequencing was done on a sample of glioma tissue, nonneoplastic brain tissue, or PBMCs (not recorded which).

The CDR3 region is CASSYSMRDTQYF. In DNA form, the CDR3 reads TGTGCCAGCAGTTACTCTATGCGAGATACGCAGTATTTT. The chain is built from TRBV7-2 and TRBJ2-3, with D unclear. Trimming removed 6 bases at V and 5 bases at J, with 12 bases between. The germline CDR1 and CDR2 sequences are SGHTA and FQGNSA. This CDR3 is built from 13 residues.